Listed here are 5 T cell receptor beta chains from one sample, sequenced in a study of response to subunit inactivated influenza vaccine. A single record per CDR3 protein comes from TCRdb applying MiXCR to the RT-PCR reads. The repertoire holds a few hundred thousand distinct CDR3 sequences, with approximately 10% as singletons. These same data were also listed under a study on T cells expressing NK-cell markers. That work states: TCR beta cDNA was made by 5'RACE template switching with UMIs.

The material was PBMCs from blood, obtained on the day of vaccination. The receptors stem from a man aged 50-59 years who received an inactivated influenza vaccine.

This clonotype occurred a few times. The V call is TRBV6-1, the J call TRBJ2-7; tentative D call: TRBD2 (5 bases). Trimming took off 10 bases at V and 2 bases at J, with 15 bases between the two ends. The germline CDR1 and CDR2 sequences are MNHNS and SASEGT. The CDR3 totals 13 residues. The CDR3 is CATGVGATYEQYF. DNA for the CDR3: TGTGCCACCGGGGTGGGAGCGACCTACGAGCAGTACTTC.

The table lists this clonotype with many counts. The chain couples TRBV29-1 to TRBJ2-3; 10 nucleotides align to TRBD2. Germline lookup yields CDR1 SQVTM and CDR2 ANQGSEA. Trimming cost V 7 bases and J 3 bases; bases outside gene matches: 10. The CDR3 is made up of 15 amino acids. The CDR3 region has the DNA TGCAGCGCTGGGGCTAGCGGGAGTAGGACAGATACGCAGTATTTT. Its protein is CSAGASGSRTDTQYF.

Only a few counts were recorded for this clonotype. The V and J genes are TRBV7-2 and TRBJ2-1; no definite D call. Germline lookup yields CDR1 SGHTA and CDR2 FQGNSA. V dropped 7 bases and J dropped 8 bases, with 15 bases sitting between them. The CDR3 has 13 amino acids. The CDR3 loop is CASNTDVGYEQFF. The CDR3 DNA reads TGTGCCAGCAACACGGACGTTGGTTATGAGCAGTTCTTC.

The CDR3 reads CASSLSLNSGANVLTF. The DNA for the CDR3 is TGTGCCAGCAGCCTATCACTGAACTCTGGGGCCAACGTCCTGACTTTC. V gene TRBV5-5 combines with J gene TRBJ2-6; D not certain. The V gene's germline CDR1 is SGHKS and CDR2 YYEKEE (reference sequence). Trimming took 4 bases from V and 0 from J, leaving 11 bases between them. The CDR3 length is 16 residues.

This clonotype was counted between two and nine times. J is TRBJ1-5 and V is TRBV7-8; TRBD1 matches 7 bases. The CDR3 loop spans 16 amino acids. With 3 bases clipped from V and 0 bases from J, the junction kept 5 bases outside the gene matches. Germline V gene sequence: CDR1 SGHVS, CDR2 FQNEAQ. CDR3 loop: CASSFSRGGSNQPQHF. The CDR3 DNA reads as TGTGCCAGCAGCTTCTCCAGGGGGGGTAGCAATCAGCCCCAGCATTTT.